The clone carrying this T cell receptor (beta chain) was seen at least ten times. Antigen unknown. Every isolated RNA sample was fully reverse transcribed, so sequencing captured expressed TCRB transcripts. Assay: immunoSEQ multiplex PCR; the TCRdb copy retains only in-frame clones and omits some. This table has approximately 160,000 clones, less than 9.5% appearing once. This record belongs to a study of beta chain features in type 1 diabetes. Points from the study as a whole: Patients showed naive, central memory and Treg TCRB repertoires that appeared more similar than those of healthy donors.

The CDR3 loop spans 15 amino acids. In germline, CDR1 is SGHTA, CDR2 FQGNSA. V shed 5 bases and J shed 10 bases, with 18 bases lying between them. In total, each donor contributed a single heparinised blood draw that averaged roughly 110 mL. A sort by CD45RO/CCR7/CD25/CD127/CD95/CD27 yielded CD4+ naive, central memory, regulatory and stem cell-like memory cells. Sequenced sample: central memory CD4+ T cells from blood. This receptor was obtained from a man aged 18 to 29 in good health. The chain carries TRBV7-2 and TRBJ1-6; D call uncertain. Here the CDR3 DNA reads TGTGCCAGCAGCCGAACCGCCGGGGAGGTATCACCCCTCCACTTT. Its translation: CASSRTAGEVSPLHF. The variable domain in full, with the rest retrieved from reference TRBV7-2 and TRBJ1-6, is GAGVSQSPSNKVTEKGKDVELRCDPISGHTALYWYRQSLGQGLEFLIYFQGNSAPDKSGLPSDRFSAERTGGSVSTLTIQRTQQEDSAVYLCASSRTAGEVSPLHFGNGTRLTVT.